This entry concerns a single T cell receptor beta chain. This sample stems from a study of STAT5B mutations in CD4+ large granular lymphocyte leukemia. J gave up 0 bases and V 4 bases, and 0 bases lay outside the gene matches. Germline CDR1 is ENHRY and CDR2 is SYGVKD. The CDR3 extends over 13 amino acids. Using immunoSEQ multiplex PCR, the repertoire was profiled, and TCRdb retains in-frame clones only, with some absent. This sample has roughly 23,000 clones, with about 81% found just once. Source material: CD4+ T cells from blood buffy coats. The sequence was collected from a human donor in good health. The V call is TRBV10-3, the J call TRBJ2-7; 7 nucleotides line up with TRBD2. CDR3 sequence (DNA): TGTGCCATCAGTGGCGGGGGCTCCTACGAGCAGTACTTC. It translates to CAISGGGSYEQYF.